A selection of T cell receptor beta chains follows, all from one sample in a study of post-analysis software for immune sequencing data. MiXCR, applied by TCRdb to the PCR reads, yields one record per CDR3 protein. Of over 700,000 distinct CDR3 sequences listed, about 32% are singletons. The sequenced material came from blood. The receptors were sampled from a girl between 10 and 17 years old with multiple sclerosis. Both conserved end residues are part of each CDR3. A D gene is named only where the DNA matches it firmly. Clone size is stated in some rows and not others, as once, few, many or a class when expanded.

cdr3_aa: CSARDRSGSSYNEQFF
cdr3_nt: TGCAGTGCTAGAGATAGGAGCGGGAGCTCCTACAATGAGCAGTTCTTC
clone_size: few
v_call: TRBV20-1
d_call: TRBD2
j_call: TRBJ2-1
cdr3_length: 16

cdr3_aa: CASSSGRYGYTF
cdr3_nt: TGCGCCAGCAGCTCGGGAAGATATGGCTACACCTTC
clone_size: -
v_call: TRBV5-1
d_call: -
j_call: TRBJ1-2
cdr3_length: 12

cdr3_aa: CASSPSGGGLYNEQFF
cdr3_nt: TGTGCCAGCAGCCCTTCCGGGGGAGGGCTCTACAATGAGCAGTTCTTC
clone_size: -
v_call: TRBV7-6
d_call: TRBD2
j_call: TRBJ2-1
cdr3_length: 16

cdr3_aa: CASSYEGVSTDTQYF
cdr3_nt: TGTGCCAGCAGTTACGAGGGGGTCAGCACAGATACGCAGTATTTT
clone_size: -
v_call: TRBV6-5
d_call: -
j_call: TRBJ2-3
cdr3_length: 15

cdr3_aa: CASSYSGARRDEQYF
cdr3_nt: TGTGCCAGCAGTTACTCGGGTGCCAGACGAGACGAGCAGTACTTC
clone_size: many
v_call: TRBV6-5
d_call: -
j_call: TRBJ2-7
cdr3_length: 15

cdr3_aa: CASTQRGGGGGYTF
cdr3_nt: TGTGCCAGCACCCAGCGGGGAGGGGGAGGTGGCTACACCTTC
clone_size: few
v_call: TRBV27
d_call: -
j_call: TRBJ1-2
cdr3_length: 14

cdr3_aa: CASSLNTGGDGYTF
cdr3_nt: TGTGCCAGCAGTTTAAATACAGGGGGGGATGGCTACACCTTC
clone_size: -
v_call: TRBV27
d_call: TRBD1
j_call: TRBJ1-2
cdr3_length: 14

cdr3_aa: CASSWRGATKNIQYF
cdr3_nt: TGTGCCAGCAGCTGGAGGGGGGCCACCAAAAACATTCAGTACTTC
clone_size: -
v_call: TRBV7-2
d_call: -
j_call: TRBJ2-4
cdr3_length: 15

cdr3_aa: CASSLRYNEQFF
cdr3_nt: TGTGCCAGCAGCTTACGGTACAATGAGCAGTTCTTC
clone_size: many
v_call: TRBV7-9
d_call: -
j_call: TRBJ2-1
cdr3_length: 12

cdr3_aa: CASSFGTGPQETQFF
cdr3_nt: TGTGCCAGCAGCTTCGGGACAGGCCCCCAAGAGACCCAGTTCTTC
clone_size: -
v_call: TRBV11-2
d_call: TRBD1
j_call: TRBJ2-1
cdr3_length: 15

cdr3_aa: CASSEYSSSYEQYF
cdr3_nt: TGTGCCAGCAGTGAATATTCCTCTTCCTACGAGCAGTACTTC
clone_size: -
v_call: TRBV25-1
d_call: -
j_call: TRBJ2-7
cdr3_length: 14

cdr3_aa: CARSPTLRDTQYF
cdr3_nt: TGTGCCCGCTCACCAACCTTACGAGATACGCAGTATTTT
clone_size: -
v_call: TRBV18
d_call: -
j_call: TRBJ2-3
cdr3_length: 13

cdr3_aa: CASSQDGVAGGARVDTQYF
cdr3_nt: TGCGCCAGCAGCCAAGATGGAGTAGCGGGAGGCGCCCGGGTTGATACGCAGTATTTT
clone_size: few
v_call: TRBV4-3
d_call: TRBD2
j_call: TRBJ2-3
cdr3_length: 19

cdr3_aa: CASSIKPGGAVEQYF
cdr3_nt: TGTGCCAGTAGTATTAAGCCAGGGGGCGCCGTTGAGCAGTACTTC
clone_size: -
v_call: TRBV19
d_call: TRBD1
j_call: TRBJ2-7
cdr3_length: 15

cdr3_aa: CAISEYQGIHEQFF
cdr3_nt: TGTGCCATCAGTGAGTACCAGGGGATCCATGAGCAGTTCTTC
clone_size: -
v_call: TRBV10-3
d_call: -
j_call: TRBJ2-1
cdr3_length: 14

cdr3_aa: CANSKVAANYNEQFF
cdr3_nt: TGTGCCAACAGCAAAGTAGCGGCCAACTACAATGAGCAGTTCTTC
clone_size: -
v_call: TRBV9
d_call: -
j_call: TRBJ2-1
cdr3_length: 15

cdr3_aa: CSASPSQAEQFF
cdr3_nt: TGCAGTGCTAGCCCCAGCCAAGCTGAGCAGTTCTTC
clone_size: many
v_call: TRBV20-1
d_call: -
j_call: TRBJ2-1
cdr3_length: 12

cdr3_aa: CSAGGTAGQETQYF
cdr3_nt: TGCAGTGCTGGGGGGACAGCCGGCCAAGAGACCCAGTACTTC
clone_size: few
v_call: TRBV20-1
d_call: -
j_call: TRBJ2-5
cdr3_length: 14

cdr3_aa: CASSFQDEQYF
cdr3_nt: TGCGCCAGCAGCTTCCAGGACGAGCAGTACTTC
clone_size: -
v_call: TRBV5-1
d_call: -
j_call: TRBJ2-7
cdr3_length: 11

cdr3_aa: CASSLLPGTETQYF
cdr3_nt: TGTGCCAGCAGCTTGCTTCCTGGAACTGAGACCCAGTACTTC
clone_size: -
v_call: TRBV5-8
d_call: -
j_call: TRBJ2-5
cdr3_length: 14

cdr3_aa: CATSDTLAGARNEQFF
cdr3_nt: TGTGCCACCAGTGATACTTTAGCGGGAGCCCGGAATGAGCAGTTCTTC
clone_size: few
v_call: TRBV24-1
d_call: TRBD2
j_call: TRBJ2-1
cdr3_length: 16

cdr3_aa: CAIGGRSYNEQFF
cdr3_nt: TGTGCCATTGGCGGGAGGTCCTACAATGAGCAGTTCTTC
clone_size: many
v_call: TRBV10-3
d_call: TRBD2
j_call: TRBJ2-1
cdr3_length: 13

cdr3_aa: CASSFGTGGWKETQYF
cdr3_nt: TGTGCCAGCAGCTTTGGGACAGGGGGCTGGAAGGAGACCCAGTACTTC
clone_size: -
v_call: TRBV11-2
d_call: TRBD1
j_call: TRBJ2-5
cdr3_length: 16

cdr3_aa: CSVFNVEQFF
cdr3_nt: TGCAGCGTTTTCAATGTAGAGCAGTTCTTC
clone_size: few
v_call: TRBV29-1
d_call: -
j_call: TRBJ2-1
cdr3_length: 10

cdr3_aa: CASSPSTGSWYNEQFF
cdr3_nt: TGTGCCAGCAGTCCATCGACAGGGTCATGGTACAATGAGCAGTTCTTC
clone_size: few
v_call: TRBV27
d_call: TRBD1
j_call: TRBJ2-1
cdr3_length: 16

cdr3_aa: CASSQVWGQGPTDTQYF
cdr3_nt: TGCGCCAGCAGCCAAGTTTGGGGACAGGGCCCCACAGATACGCAGTATTTT
clone_size: many
v_call: TRBV4-1
d_call: TRBD1
j_call: TRBJ2-3
cdr3_length: 17

cdr3_aa: CASSDVGHQNTEAFF
cdr3_nt: TGCGCCAGCAGTGATGTGGGACACCAGAACACTGAAGCTTTCTTT
clone_size: few
v_call: TRBV10-2
d_call: -
j_call: TRBJ1-1
cdr3_length: 15

cdr3_aa: CASSLGDRFSDQPQHF
cdr3_nt: TGTGCCAGCAGCTTAGGGGACAGGTTTAGCGATCAGCCCCAGCATTTT
clone_size: few
v_call: TRBV11-2
d_call: TRBD1
j_call: TRBJ1-5
cdr3_length: 16

cdr3_aa: CASSLSPDYNEQFF
cdr3_nt: TGCGCCAGCAGCTTGAGCCCGGACTACAATGAGCAGTTCTTC
clone_size: -
v_call: TRBV5-1
d_call: -
j_call: TRBJ2-1
cdr3_length: 14

cdr3_aa: CSAIRGSRSYEQYF
cdr3_nt: TGCAGTGCTATCCGCGGGAGTCGGTCCTACGAGCAGTACTTC
clone_size: -
v_call: TRBV20-1
d_call: TRBD2
j_call: TRBJ2-7
cdr3_length: 14

cdr3_aa: CATSRGGTGNYEQYF
cdr3_nt: TGTGCCACCAGCAGAGGCGGGACAGGAAACTACGAGCAGTACTTC
clone_size: few
v_call: TRBV15
d_call: TRBD1
j_call: TRBJ2-7
cdr3_length: 15

cdr3_aa: CASSLRRGTNTGELFF
cdr3_nt: TGTGCCAGCAGCTTACGGAGGGGAACGAACACCGGGGAGCTGTTTTTT
clone_size: -
v_call: TRBV5-5
d_call: -
j_call: TRBJ2-2
cdr3_length: 16

cdr3_aa: CSVGDRSNQPQHF
cdr3_nt: TGCAGCGTTGGGGACCGAAGCAATCAGCCCCAGCATTTT
clone_size: few
v_call: TRBV29-1
d_call: -
j_call: TRBJ1-5
cdr3_length: 13

cdr3_aa: CAISPGKGAGAEAFF
cdr3_nt: TGTGCCATCAGTCCCGGGAAGGGGGCGGGAGCTGAAGCTTTCTTT
clone_size: -
v_call: TRBV10-3
d_call: TRBD1
j_call: TRBJ1-1
cdr3_length: 15

cdr3_aa: CASTPQGANYGYTF
cdr3_nt: TGTGCCAGCACCCCACAGGGAGCTAACTATGGCTACACCTTC
clone_size: few
v_call: TRBV3-1
d_call: -
j_call: TRBJ1-2
cdr3_length: 14

cdr3_aa: CASSLEAGSTYEQYF
cdr3_nt: TGTGCCAGCAGTTTAGAGGCAGGGTCTACCTACGAGCAGTACTTC
clone_size: -
v_call: TRBV27
d_call: -
j_call: TRBJ2-7
cdr3_length: 15

cdr3_aa: CSVMAGNPFF
cdr3_nt: TGCAGCGTTATGGCCGGGAACCCTTTCTTT
clone_size: -
v_call: TRBV29-1
d_call: -
j_call: TRBJ1-1
cdr3_length: 10

cdr3_aa: CASSLASSRNYNSPLHF
cdr3_nt: TGTGCCAGCAGCTTAGCATCGTCTCGAAACTATAATTCACCCCTCCACTTT
clone_size: few
v_call: TRBV7-8
d_call: -
j_call: TRBJ1-6
cdr3_length: 17

cdr3_aa: CASSQTGTSGPRTYEQFF
cdr3_nt: TGCGCCAGCAGCCAAACCGGGACTAGCGGACCTCGGACCTACGAGCAGTTCTTC
clone_size: -
v_call: TRBV4-3
d_call: TRBD2
j_call: TRBJ2-1
cdr3_length: 18

cdr3_aa: CSLTSASRTDTQYF
cdr3_nt: TGCAGCCTTACGTCGGCCTCGCGCACAGATACGCAGTATTTT
clone_size: -
v_call: TRBV20-1
d_call: -
j_call: TRBJ2-3
cdr3_length: 14

cdr3_aa: CASSWRRGGEQFF
cdr3_nt: TGTGCCAGCAGCTGGCGGCGGGGGGGTGAGCAGTTCTTC
clone_size: few
v_call: TRBV7-8
d_call: TRBD2
j_call: TRBJ2-1
cdr3_length: 13

cdr3_aa: CATSALDREAGANVLTF
cdr3_nt: TGTGCCACCAGTGCCCTGGACAGGGAGGCCGGGGCCAACGTCCTGACTTTC
clone_size: -
v_call: TRBV24-1
d_call: TRBD1
j_call: TRBJ2-6
cdr3_length: 17

cdr3_aa: CASSPTVNTEAFF
cdr3_nt: TGTGCCAGCTCACCGACGGTGAACACTGAAGCTTTCTTT
clone_size: -
v_call: TRBV7-9
d_call: -
j_call: TRBJ1-1
cdr3_length: 13

cdr3_aa: CASRDRTGGSNQPQHF
cdr3_nt: TGTGCCAGCAGGGATAGGACAGGGGGGAGCAATCAGCCCCAGCATTTT
clone_size: -
v_call: TRBV6-1
d_call: TRBD1
j_call: TRBJ1-5
cdr3_length: 16

cdr3_aa: CASSLVAFANTEAFF
cdr3_nt: TGTGCCAGCAGTTTGGTTGCATTTGCGAACACTGAAGCTTTCTTT
clone_size: -
v_call: TRBV28
d_call: -
j_call: TRBJ1-1
cdr3_length: 15

cdr3_aa: CASSSLPQGKVGTGKMETQYF
cdr3_nt: TGTGCCAGCAGCTCCCTCCCCCAGGGGAAGGTCGGAACCGGGAAGATGGAGACCCAGTACTTC
clone_size: -
v_call: TRBV11-2
d_call: -
j_call: TRBJ2-5
cdr3_length: 21

cdr3_aa: CASSSSLGYEQYF
cdr3_nt: TGCGCCAGCAGCTCATCCCTAGGATACGAGCAGTACTTC
clone_size: few
v_call: TRBV5-1
d_call: -
j_call: TRBJ2-7
cdr3_length: 13

cdr3_aa: CASRIPGQRRTDTQYF
cdr3_nt: TGTGCCAGCAGGATCCCGGGACAGCGACGCACAGATACGCAGTATTTT
clone_size: -
v_call: TRBV12-3/TRBV12-4
d_call: TRBD1
j_call: TRBJ2-3
cdr3_length: 16

cdr3_aa: CASSRDRVGNSPLHF
cdr3_nt: TGCGCCAGCAGCAGGGACAGGGTGGGGAATTCACCCCTCCACTTT
clone_size: few
v_call: TRBV5-1
d_call: TRBD1
j_call: TRBJ1-6
cdr3_length: 15

cdr3_aa: CASIPGGTNNEQFF
cdr3_nt: TGTGCCAGCATCCCAGGCGGAACAAACAATGAGCAGTTCTTC
clone_size: many
v_call: TRBV28
d_call: -
j_call: TRBJ2-1
cdr3_length: 14

cdr3_aa: CASSYEGQPSTDTQYF
cdr3_nt: TGCGCCAGCAGCTACGAGGGACAGCCTAGCACAGATACGCAGTATTTT
clone_size: many
v_call: TRBV5-1
d_call: TRBD1
j_call: TRBJ2-3
cdr3_length: 16

cdr3_aa: CASSQGSGGTDTQYF
cdr3_nt: TGCGCCAGCAGCCAAGGGAGCGGGGGCACAGATACGCAGTATTTT
clone_size: few
v_call: TRBV4-1
d_call: TRBD2
j_call: TRBJ2-3
cdr3_length: 15

cdr3_aa: CASTRQGGDYGYTF
cdr3_nt: TGTGCCAGTACCCGACAGGGTGGGGACTATGGCTACACCTTC
clone_size: -
v_call: TRBV19
d_call: TRBD1
j_call: TRBJ1-2
cdr3_length: 14

cdr3_aa: CASIRGDHQKADTQYF
cdr3_nt: TGTGCCAGCATCCGGGGGGACCACCAAAAGGCGGATACGCAGTATTTT
clone_size: -
v_call: TRBV28
d_call: TRBD2
j_call: TRBJ2-3
cdr3_length: 16

cdr3_aa: CASSVGRADYNEQFF
cdr3_nt: TGTGCCAGCAGCGTAGGGCGGGCCGATTACAATGAGCAGTTCTTC
clone_size: -
v_call: TRBV9
d_call: -
j_call: TRBJ2-1
cdr3_length: 15

cdr3_aa: CASSDGLGPYGYTF
cdr3_nt: TGTGCCAGCAGCGATGGGCTGGGTCCTTATGGCTACACCTTC
clone_size: once
v_call: TRBV7-9
d_call: -
j_call: TRBJ1-2
cdr3_length: 14

cdr3_aa: CASSYLNSGTGGHSYNSPLHF
cdr3_nt: TGTGCCAGCAGTTACTTAAACTCCGGGACAGGAGGGCACTCCTATAATTCACCCCTCCACTTT
clone_size: -
v_call: TRBV6-5
d_call: TRBD1
j_call: TRBJ1-6
cdr3_length: 21